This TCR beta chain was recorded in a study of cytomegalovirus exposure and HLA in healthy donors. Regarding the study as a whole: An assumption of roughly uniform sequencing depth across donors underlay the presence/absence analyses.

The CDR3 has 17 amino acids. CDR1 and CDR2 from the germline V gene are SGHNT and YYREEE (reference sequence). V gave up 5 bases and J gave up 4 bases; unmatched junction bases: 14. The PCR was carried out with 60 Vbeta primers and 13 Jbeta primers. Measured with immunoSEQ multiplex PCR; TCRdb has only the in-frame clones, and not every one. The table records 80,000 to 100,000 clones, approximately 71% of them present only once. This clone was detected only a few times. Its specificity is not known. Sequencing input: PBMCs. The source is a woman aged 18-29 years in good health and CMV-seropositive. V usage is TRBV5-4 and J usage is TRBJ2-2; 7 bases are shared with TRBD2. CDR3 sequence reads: CASSTPPAGVGTGELFF. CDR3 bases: TGTGCCAGCAGTACCCCCCCGGCGGGAGTAGGCACCGGGGAGCTGTTTTTT.